The next 21 T cell receptor beta chains were all read from a single sample in a study of cytomegalovirus exposure and HLA in healthy donors. Both 60 Vbeta primers and 13 Jbeta primers went into the PCR. Only in-frame clones appear in the TCRdb table, and some are missing; sequencing was by immunoSEQ multiplex PCR. The data hold roughly 200,000 clones, with roughly 13% observed a single time. Sequencing used PBMCs. These receptors all come from a man over 45 in good health and CMV-seropositive.

In this sample, this clone turned up a few times. The chain couples TRBV6-6 to TRBJ2-7; 7 nucleotides line up with TRBD2. The CDR3 covers 14 residues. Per the germline V gene, CDR1 is MNHNY and CDR2 is SVGAGI (reference sequence). V lost 7 bases and J lost 6; bases outside the gene matches: 12. CDR3 DNA: TGTGCCAGCACGTTGGGGGGGGTCATGGGCGAGCAGTACTTC. Translated, it gives CASTLGGVMGEQYF.

This clone showed up just a few times. CDR3 nucleotides: TGTGCCAGCAGCTCGGACAGGGGAACGAACACCGGGGAGCTGTTTTTT. Protein product: CASSSDRGTNTGELFF. This rearrangement joins TRBV5-4 to TRBJ2-2, with 9 bases identical to TRBD1. CDR1 and CDR2 (germline): SGHNT, YYREEE (reference sequence). Germline trimming cut 3 bases from V and 0 bases from J; bases unmatched to any gene: 3. The CDR3 runs 16 residues.

The chain recombines TRBV27 with TRBJ1-5; 12 bases fit TRBD1. V lost 5 bases, J lost 6 bases, and 5 bases stayed unmatched. Per germline, CDR1 MNHEY and CDR2 SMNVEV (reference sequence). CDR3 length: 15 residues. The CDR3 region is CASSGDRGRGQPQHF. DNA for the CDR3: TGTGCCAGCAGTGGGGACAGGGGGCGCGGTCAGCCCCAGCATTTT.

This clone was seen only a few times. The CDR3 bases are TGTGCCAGCAGCACCCCCTTCCAGGATTCACCCCTCCACTTT. Translated: CASSTPFQDSPLHF. The V and J genes are TRBV5-4 and TRBJ1-6; D unclear. The V and J ends lost 4 bases and 8 bases respectively, with 13 bases between them. The length of the CDR3 is 14 residues. The germline V gene has CDR1 SGHNT and CDR2 YYREEE (reference sequence).

This clone was found a few times. The rearrangement joins TRBV7-9 to TRBJ2-7, with 9 bases identical to TRBD2. Losses at the gene ends were 3 bases for V and 5 bases for J; bases not matched to a gene: 20. In germline, CDR1 is SEHNR, CDR2 FQNEAQ (reference sequence). The CDR3 length is 19 residues. Here the CDR3 DNA reads TGTGCCAGCAGCTTCCCGACCCGCCAACTAGCGGGTGAGGTGGACGAGCAGTACTTC. Translated, it gives CASSFPTRQLAGEVDEQYF. Supplemented by reference TRBV7-9 and TRBJ2-7, the full variable domain reads DTGVSQNPRHKITKRGQNVTFRCDPISEHNRLYWYRQTLGQGPEFLTYFQNEAQLEKSRLLSDRFSAERPKGSFSTLEIQRTEQGDSAMYLCASSFPTRQLAGEVDEQYFGPGTRLTVT.

The chain links TRBV7-6 to TRBJ2-5; 8 nucleotides align to TRBD1. The CDR3 sequence is 17 residues long. Germline assignment: CDR1 SGHVS and CDR2 FNYEAQ. The junction had 11 bases not matched to a gene; V was cut back by 2 bases and J by 3 bases. The CDR3 DNA is TGTGCCAGCAGCTTATGGGATGTGGACAGGGCAAAAGAGACCCAGTACTTC. Residues: CASSLWDVDRAKETQYF.

Only a few counts were recorded for this clone. Here the CDR3 DNA reads TGTGCCAGTAGTACCTACAGGGCGGATCAGCCCCAGCATTTT. Translation: CASSTYRADQPQHF. The chain combines TRBV19 with TRBJ1-5, with a possible D match to TRBD1 (6 bases). The CDR3 is 14 residues long. Trimming took off 4 bases at V and 5 bases at J, with 12 bases between the two ends. Germline loops: CDR1 LNHDA, CDR2 SQIVND (reference sequence).

This clone was detected only a few times. The chain carries TRBV14 and TRBJ2-6; weak D call: TRBD1 (5 bases). CDR1 SGHDN and CDR2 FVKESK come from the germline V gene. CDR3 size: 18 residues. Trimming stripped 1 base from V and 2 bases from J, with 15 bases between. The CDR3 region is CASSQVAFGAAGANVLTF. CDR3 DNA: TGTGCCAGCAGCCAAGTCGCGTTTGGGGCGGCTGGGGCCAACGTCCTGACTTTC.

This chain joins TRBV6-5 and TRBJ2-1, with no clear D. The CDR3 spans 11 residues. From germline, CDR1 is MNHEY and CDR2 SVGAGI. The ends were cut back, 6 bases at V and 8 bases at J, with 8 bases in the middle. CDR3 in DNA: TGTGCCAGCAGGGCCCTTGATGAGCAGTTCTTC. Amino acid sequence: CASRALDEQFF.

The chain uses TRBV15 and TRBJ2-1, with TRBD1 matching over 7 bases. The CDR3 is 14 amino acids. The V gene end was trimmed by 6 bases and the J gene end by 3 bases; junction bases not matched to a gene: 5. Germline assignment: CDR1 LNHNV and CDR2 YYDKDF (reference sequence). CDR3 residues: CATSTGALYNEQFF. The CDR3 coding sequence is TGTGCCACCAGTACAGGGGCACTCTACAATGAGCAGTTCTTC.

The genes are TRBV18 and TRBJ2-7; no clear D gene. This CDR3 has 14 residues. Germline lookup yields CDR1 KGHSH and CDR2 LQKENI. Trimming stripped 3 bases from V and 0 bases from J, with 9 bases between. The CDR3 DNA reads TGTGCCAGCTCACCCTTGGGTAGCTCCTACGAGCAGTACGTC. This encodes CASSPLGSSYEQYV.

V usage is TRBV5-1 and J usage is TRBJ2-2; 8 bases agree with TRBD1. This CDR3 contains 16 residues. CDR1 SGHRS and CDR2 YFSETQ come from the germline V gene. V shed 4 bases and J 2 bases; nucleotides not matched to a gene: 7. For the CDR3, the DNA is TGCGCCAGCAGCCCCAACGGACAGGGAAACACCGGGGAGCTGTTTTTT. Encoded protein: CASSPNGQGNTGELFF. The full variable domain, rest sourced from reference TRBV5-1 and TRBJ2-2, is KAGVTQTPRYLIKTRGQQVTLSCSPISGHRSVSWYQQTPGQGLQFLFEYFSETQRNKGNFPGRFSGRQFSNSRSEMNVSTLELGDSALYLCASSPNGQGNTGELFFGEGSRLTVL.

This clone was observed a handful of times. V and J are TRBV5-1 and TRBJ1-1, with 9 bases identical to TRBD1. CDR3 length: 15 amino acids. V lost 4 bases, J lost 7 bases, and 11 bases stayed unmatched. Germline CDR1 is SGHRS and CDR2 is YFSETQ. The CDR3 DNA follows: TGCGCCAGCAGCGCCAGACAGGGGGGATGGGGTGAAGCTTTCTTT. It is translated as CASSARQGGWGEAFF.

In this sample, this clone turned up a few times. The V and J genes are TRBV7-2 and TRBJ2-4; 8 nucleotides align to TRBD1. V gave up 5 bases and J gave up 1 base; unmatched junction bases: 7. In germline, CDR1 is SGHTA, CDR2 FQGNSA. This CDR3 is 16 amino acids long. The CDR3 coding sequence is TGTGCCAGCAGCAGACAGGGGAATGCGGCCAAAAACATTCAGTACTTC. Its protein is CASSRQGNAAKNIQYF.

This clone turned up a few times. This chain joins TRBV11-3 and TRBJ1-5, with D possibly matching TRBD1 (6 bases). Trimming took 2 bases from V and 6 from J, leaving 14 bases between them. CDR1 is SGHNT, CDR2 YENEEA, per germline. The length of the CDR3 is 15 residues. CDR3 amino acids: CASSLRGGAGQPQHF. The CDR3, as DNA: TGTGCCAGCAGCTTAAGGGGGGGGGCTGGTCAGCCCCAGCATTTT. Drawing the rest from reference TRBV11-3 and TRBJ1-5, the complete variable domain is EAGVVQSPRYKIIEKKQPVAFWCNPISGHNTLYWYLQNLGQGPELLIRYENEEAVDDSQLPKDRFSAERLKGVDSTLKIQPAELGDSAVYLCASSLRGGAGQPQHFGDGTRLSIL.

The gene calls are TRBV6-6 and TRBJ2-5; 7 bases align to TRBD1. The ends lost 5 bases at V and 2 bases at J; junction bases unmatched: 5. Germline CDR1 is MNHNY and CDR2 is SVGAGI (reference sequence). This CDR3 contains 14 residues. The CDR3 DNA reads TGTGCCAGCAGTGGGTCGACAGGGCAAGAGACCCAGTACTTC. Translation: CASSGSTGQETQYF.

CDR3 bases: TGTGCCAGCAGGAGGGTTTCGGAAAGTGAAAAACTGTTTTTT. Amino acid sequence: CASRRVSESEKLFF. This chain connects TRBV6-5 to TRBJ1-4; D is undetermined. V lost 6 bases to trimming and J lost 7 bases, with 15 bases between them. The germline CDR1 and CDR2 sequences are MNHEY and SVGAGI. The CDR3 runs to 14 residues.

The chain uses TRBV9 and TRBJ2-1, with TRBD2 matching 8 bases. Germline CDR1 is SGDLS and CDR2 is YYNGEE. The CDR3 is 17 amino acids. The J segment lost 5 bases and the V segment lost 0 bases, leaving 10 bases of the junction unmatched. The CDR3 here is CASSVATVAGGHNEQFF. DNA of the CDR3: TGTGCCAGCAGCGTAGCTACGGTGGCGGGGGGACACAATGAGCAGTTCTTC.

The chain recombines TRBV14 with TRBJ1-4; D is perhaps TRBD1 (6 bases). The CDR3 is 12 residues long. V was clipped by 1 base and J by 11 bases, with 8 bases between them. CDR1 is SGHDN, CDR2 FVKESK, per germline. The CDR3 here is CASSQGQAKLFF. The CDR3 region has the DNA TGTGCCAGCAGCCAAGGACAGGCCAAACTGTTTTTT.

This clone was observed a few times. This chain joins TRBV2 and TRBJ2-1; possible D gene TRBD2, 6 bases. The germline V and J ends were trimmed by 6 bases and 2 bases, with 8 bases remaining between them. The CDR3 contains 13 residues. Germline V lookup: CDR1 SNHLY, CDR2 FYNNEI. The CDR3 is CASRGGTYNEQFF. The DNA of the CDR3 is TGTGCCAGCAGGGGGGGAACCTACAATGAGCAGTTCTTC.

This CDR3 reads CATSRENSGGKLFF. CDR3 in DNA: TGTGCCACCAGCAGAGAAAACAGCGGGGGAAAACTGTTTTTT. The V and J genes are TRBV15 and TRBJ1-4; D is possibly TRBD1 (5 bases). The germline V gene has CDR1 LNHNV and CDR2 YYDKDF (reference sequence). CDR3 length: 14 amino acids. V gave up 0 bases and J gave up 10 bases, with 12 bases separating them.